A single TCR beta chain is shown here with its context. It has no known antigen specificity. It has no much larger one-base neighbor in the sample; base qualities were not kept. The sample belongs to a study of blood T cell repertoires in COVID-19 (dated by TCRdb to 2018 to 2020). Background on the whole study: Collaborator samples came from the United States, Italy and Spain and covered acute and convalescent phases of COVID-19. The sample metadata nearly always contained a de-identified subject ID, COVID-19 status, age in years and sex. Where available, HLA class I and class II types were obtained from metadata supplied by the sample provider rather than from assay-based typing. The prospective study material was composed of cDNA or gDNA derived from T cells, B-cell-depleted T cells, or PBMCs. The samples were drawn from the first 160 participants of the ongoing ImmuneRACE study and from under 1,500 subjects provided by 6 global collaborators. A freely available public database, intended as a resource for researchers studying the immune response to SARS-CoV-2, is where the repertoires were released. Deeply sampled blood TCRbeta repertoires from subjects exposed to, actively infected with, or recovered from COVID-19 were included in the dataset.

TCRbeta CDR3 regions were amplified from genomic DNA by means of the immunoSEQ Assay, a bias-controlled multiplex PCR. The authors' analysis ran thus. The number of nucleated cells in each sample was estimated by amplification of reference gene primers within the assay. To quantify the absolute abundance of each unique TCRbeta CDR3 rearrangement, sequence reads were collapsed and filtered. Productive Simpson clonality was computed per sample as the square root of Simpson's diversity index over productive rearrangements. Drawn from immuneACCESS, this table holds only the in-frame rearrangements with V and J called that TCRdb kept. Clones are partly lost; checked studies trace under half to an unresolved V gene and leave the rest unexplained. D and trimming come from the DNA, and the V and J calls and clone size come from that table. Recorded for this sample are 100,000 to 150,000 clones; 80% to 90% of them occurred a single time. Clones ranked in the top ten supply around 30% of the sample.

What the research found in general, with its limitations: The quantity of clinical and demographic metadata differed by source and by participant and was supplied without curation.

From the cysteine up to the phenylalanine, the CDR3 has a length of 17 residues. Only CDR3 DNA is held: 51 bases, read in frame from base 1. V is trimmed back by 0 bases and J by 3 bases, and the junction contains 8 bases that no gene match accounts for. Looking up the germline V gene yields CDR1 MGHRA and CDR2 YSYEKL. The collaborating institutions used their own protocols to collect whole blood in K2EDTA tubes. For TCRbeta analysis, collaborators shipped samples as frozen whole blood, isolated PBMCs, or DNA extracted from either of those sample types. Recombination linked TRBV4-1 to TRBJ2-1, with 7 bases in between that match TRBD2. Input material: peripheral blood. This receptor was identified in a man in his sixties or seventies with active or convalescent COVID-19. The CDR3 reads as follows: CASSQEYVAGDYNEQFF. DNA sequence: TGCGCCAGCAGCCAAGAATACGTGGCGGGAGACTACAATGAGCAGTTCTTC.